This T cell receptor (beta chain) was retrieved from a study of CD8+CD57+ T cells in acquired aplastic anemia. Across the study: Isolated CD4+ and CD8+ cells, once sorted, yielded DNA averaging 3.2 ug. There were about 10.8 million reads, on average, for CD4+ cells from healthy donors. Study-wide findings and caveats: Researchers reported that CD8+ Simpson's diversity was not significantly different in patients versus controls. Overlap between patients and controls comprised roughly 28 CD8+ CDR3 sequences.

CDR3 and TCR beta VDJ profiling relied on a genomic DNA template. TCRdb reprocessed the reads with MiXCR, giving one entry per CDR3 protein. The data contain around 170,000 distinct CDR3 sequences, 55% to 80% of them singletons. Germline assignment: CDR1 DFQATT and CDR2 SNEGSKA (reference sequence). This CDR3 is built from 15 residues. Trimming removed 2 bases at V and 3 bases at J, with 14 bases between. With regard to this clonotype: Its antigen is unknown.

The rearrangement uses TRBV20-1 and TRBJ1-3; D is unresolved. This clonotype was obtained from a human donor in good health. The sample comprised sorted CD4+, CD8+, or CD8+CD57+ T cells (not recorded which) from PBMCs. As DNA, the CDR3 is TGCAGTGCTAGATGGCATCTTGAGGGTGGAAACACCATATATTTT. Translating gives CSARWHLEGGNTIYF.